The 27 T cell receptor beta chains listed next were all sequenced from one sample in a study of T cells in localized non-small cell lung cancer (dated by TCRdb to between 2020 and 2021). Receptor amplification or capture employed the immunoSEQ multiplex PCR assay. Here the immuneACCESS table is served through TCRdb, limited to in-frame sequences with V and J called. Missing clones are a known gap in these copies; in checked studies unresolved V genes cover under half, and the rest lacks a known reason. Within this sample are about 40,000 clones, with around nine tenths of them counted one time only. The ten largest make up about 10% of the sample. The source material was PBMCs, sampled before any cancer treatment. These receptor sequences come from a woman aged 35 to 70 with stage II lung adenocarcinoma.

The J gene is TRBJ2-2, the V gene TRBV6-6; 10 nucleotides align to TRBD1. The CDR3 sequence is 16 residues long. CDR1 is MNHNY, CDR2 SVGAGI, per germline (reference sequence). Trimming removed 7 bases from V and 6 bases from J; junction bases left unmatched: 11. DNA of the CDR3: TGTGCCAGCAAAGCGCCGGGACAGGGGCACGCCGGGGAGCTGTTTTTT. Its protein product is CASKAPGQGHAGELFF.

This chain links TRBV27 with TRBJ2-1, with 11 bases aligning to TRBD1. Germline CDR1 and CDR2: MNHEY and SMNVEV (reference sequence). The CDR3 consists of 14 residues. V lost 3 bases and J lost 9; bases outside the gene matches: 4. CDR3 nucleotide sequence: TGTGCCAGCAGTTTTGGACAGGGGGCGAGTGAGCAGTTCTTC. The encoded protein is CASSFGQGASEQFF.

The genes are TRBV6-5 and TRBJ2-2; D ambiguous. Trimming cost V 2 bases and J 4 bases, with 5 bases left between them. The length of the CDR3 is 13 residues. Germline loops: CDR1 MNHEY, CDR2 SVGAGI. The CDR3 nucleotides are TGTGCCAGCAGTTACAAGTTCACCGGGGAGCTGTTTTTT. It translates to CASSYKFTGELFF.

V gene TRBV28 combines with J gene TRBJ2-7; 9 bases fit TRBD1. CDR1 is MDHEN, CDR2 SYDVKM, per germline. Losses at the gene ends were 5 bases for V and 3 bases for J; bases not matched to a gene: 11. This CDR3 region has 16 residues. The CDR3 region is CASSPPGTGTGYEQYF. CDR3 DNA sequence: TGTGCCAGCAGTCCGCCGGGGACAGGGACGGGCTACGAGCAGTACTTC.

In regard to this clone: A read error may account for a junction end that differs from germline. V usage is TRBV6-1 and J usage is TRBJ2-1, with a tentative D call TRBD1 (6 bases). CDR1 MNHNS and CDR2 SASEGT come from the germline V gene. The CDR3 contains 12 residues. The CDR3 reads CTSRDTYNEQFF. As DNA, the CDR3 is TGTACCAGCAGGGACACCTACAATGAGCAGTTCTTC.

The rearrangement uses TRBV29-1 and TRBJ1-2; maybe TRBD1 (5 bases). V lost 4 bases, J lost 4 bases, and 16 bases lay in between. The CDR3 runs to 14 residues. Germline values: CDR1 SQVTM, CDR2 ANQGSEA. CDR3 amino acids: CSVVRREGIYGYTF. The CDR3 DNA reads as TGCAGCGTTGTCCGCAGGGAGGGAATCTATGGCTACACCTTC.

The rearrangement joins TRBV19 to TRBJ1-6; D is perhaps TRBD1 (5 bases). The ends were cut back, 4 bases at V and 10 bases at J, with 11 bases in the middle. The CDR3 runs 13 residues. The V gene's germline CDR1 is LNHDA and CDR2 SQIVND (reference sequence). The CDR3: CASSTPGDSPLHF. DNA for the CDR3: TGTGCCAGTAGTACCCCCGGGGACTCACCCCTCCACTTT.

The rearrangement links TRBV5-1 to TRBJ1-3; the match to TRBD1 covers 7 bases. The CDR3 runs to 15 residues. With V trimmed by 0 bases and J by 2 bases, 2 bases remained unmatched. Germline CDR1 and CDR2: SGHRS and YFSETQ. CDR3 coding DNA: TGCGCCAGCAGCTTGGATCAGGGGGCTGGAAACACCATATATTTT. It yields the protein CASSLDQGAGNTIYF.

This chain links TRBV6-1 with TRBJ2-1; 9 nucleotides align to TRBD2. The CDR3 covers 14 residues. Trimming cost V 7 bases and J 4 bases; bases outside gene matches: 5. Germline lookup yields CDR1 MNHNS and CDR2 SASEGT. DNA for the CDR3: TGTGCCAGCACCGCGGGGGGGGTGTACAATGAGCAGTTCTTC. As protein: CASTAGGVYNEQFF.

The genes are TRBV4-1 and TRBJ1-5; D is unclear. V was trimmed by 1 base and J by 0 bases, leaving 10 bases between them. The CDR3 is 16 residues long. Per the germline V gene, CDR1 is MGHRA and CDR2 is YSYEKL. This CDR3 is CASSQVLSDSNQPQHF. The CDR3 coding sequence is TGCGCCAGCAGCCAAGTTTTATCCGATAGCAATCAGCCCCAGCATTTT.

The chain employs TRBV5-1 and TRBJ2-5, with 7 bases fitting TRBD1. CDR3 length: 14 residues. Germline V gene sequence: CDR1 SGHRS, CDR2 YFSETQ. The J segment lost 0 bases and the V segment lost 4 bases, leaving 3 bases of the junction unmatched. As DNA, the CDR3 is TGCGCCAGCAGCCCCGGGACAGACCAAGAGACCCAGTACTTC. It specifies CASSPGTDQETQYF. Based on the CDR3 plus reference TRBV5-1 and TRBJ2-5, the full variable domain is KAGVTQTPRYLIKTRGQQVTLSCSPISGHRSVSWYQQTPGQGLQFLFEYFSETQRNKGNFPGRFSGRQFSNSRSEMNVSTLELGDSALYLCASSPGTDQETQYFGPGTRLLVL.

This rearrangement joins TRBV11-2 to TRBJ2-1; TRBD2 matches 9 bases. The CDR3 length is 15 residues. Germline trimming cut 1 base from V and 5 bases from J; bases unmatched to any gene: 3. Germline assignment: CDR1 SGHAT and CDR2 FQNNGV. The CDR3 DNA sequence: TGTGCCAGCAGCTTAGGCGGGAGGGCCCACAATGAGCAGTTCTTC. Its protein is CASSLGGRAHNEQFF.

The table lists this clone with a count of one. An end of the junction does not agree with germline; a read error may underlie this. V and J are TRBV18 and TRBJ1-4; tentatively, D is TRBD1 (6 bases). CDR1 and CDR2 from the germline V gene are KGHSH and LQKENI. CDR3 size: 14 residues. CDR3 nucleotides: TGTGCCAGCTCACCACCAGGGGGGGGAGAAAGACTGTTTTTT. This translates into CASSPPGGGERLFF.

For the CDR3, the DNA is TGTGCCAGCAGTCTGATCGGCAATCAGCCCCAGCATTTT. As protein: CASSLIGNQPQHF. The chain uses TRBV25-1 and TRBJ1-5; D remains unclear. V was cut by 5 bases and J by 2 bases, with 7 bases left in between. The CDR3 runs to 13 residues. Germline V lookup: CDR1 MGHDK, CDR2 SYGVNS.

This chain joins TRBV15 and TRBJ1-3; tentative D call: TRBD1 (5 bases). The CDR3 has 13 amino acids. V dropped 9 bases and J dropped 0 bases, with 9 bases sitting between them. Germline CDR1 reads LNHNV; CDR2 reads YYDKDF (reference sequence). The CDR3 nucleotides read TGTGCCACTGGGGGACCCTCTGGAAACACCATATATTTT. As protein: CATGGPSGNTIYF.

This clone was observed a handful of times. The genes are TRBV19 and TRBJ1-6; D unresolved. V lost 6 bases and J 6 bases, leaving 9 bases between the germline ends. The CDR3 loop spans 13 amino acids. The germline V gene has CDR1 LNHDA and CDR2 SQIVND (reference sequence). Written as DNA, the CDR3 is TGTGCCAGTAGAAACCGCAGTAATTCACCCCTCCACTTT. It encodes CASRNRSNSPLHF. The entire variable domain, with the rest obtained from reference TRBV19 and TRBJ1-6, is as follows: DGGITQSPKYLFRKEGQNVTLSCEQNLNHDAMYWYRQDPGQGLRLIYYSQIVNDFQKGDIAEGYSVSREKKESFPLTVTSAQKNPTAFYLCASRNRSNSPLHFGNGTRLTVT.

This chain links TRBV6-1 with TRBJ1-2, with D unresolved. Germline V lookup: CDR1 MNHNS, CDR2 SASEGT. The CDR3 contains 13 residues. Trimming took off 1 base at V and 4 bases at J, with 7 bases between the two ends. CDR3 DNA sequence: TGTGCCAGCAGTGAAGAACGGACCTATGGCTACACCTTC. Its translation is CASSEERTYGYTF.

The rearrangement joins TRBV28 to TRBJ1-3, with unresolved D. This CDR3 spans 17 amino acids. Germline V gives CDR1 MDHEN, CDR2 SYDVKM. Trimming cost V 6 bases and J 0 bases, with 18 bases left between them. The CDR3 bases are TGTGCCAGCAGCCTCACTTCCAAGACCAACTCTGGAAACACCATATATTTT. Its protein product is CASSLTSKTNSGNTIYF. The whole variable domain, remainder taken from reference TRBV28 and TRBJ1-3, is DVKVTQSSRYLVKRTGEKVFLECVQDMDHENMFWYRQDPGLGLRLIYFSYDVKMKEKGDIPEGYSVSREKKERFSLILESASTNQTSMYLCASSLTSKTNSGNTIYFGEGSWLTVV.

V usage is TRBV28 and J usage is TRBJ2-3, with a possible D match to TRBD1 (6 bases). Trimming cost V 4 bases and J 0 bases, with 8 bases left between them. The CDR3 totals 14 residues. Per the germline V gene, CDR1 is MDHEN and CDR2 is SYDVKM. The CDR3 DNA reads TGTGCCAGCAGTTCCAGGGGAAGCACAGATACGCAGTATTTT. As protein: CASSSRGSTDTQYF.

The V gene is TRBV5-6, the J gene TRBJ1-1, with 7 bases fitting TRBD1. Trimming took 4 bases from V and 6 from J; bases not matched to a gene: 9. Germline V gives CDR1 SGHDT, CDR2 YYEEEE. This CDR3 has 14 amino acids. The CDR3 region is CASSRGQSGAEAFF. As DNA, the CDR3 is TGTGCCAGCAGCCGGGGACAGTCGGGGGCTGAAGCTTTCTTT.

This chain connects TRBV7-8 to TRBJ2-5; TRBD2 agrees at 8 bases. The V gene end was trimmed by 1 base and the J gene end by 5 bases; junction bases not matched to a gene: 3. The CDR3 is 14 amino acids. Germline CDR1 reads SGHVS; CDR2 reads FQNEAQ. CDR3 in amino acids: CASSLGASGETQYF. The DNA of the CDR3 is TGTGCCAGCAGCTTAGGGGCTAGCGGGGAGACCCAGTACTTC. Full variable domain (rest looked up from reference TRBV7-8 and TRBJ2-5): GAGVSQSPRYKVAKRGQDVALRCDPISGHVSLFWYQQALGQGPEFLTYFQNEAQLDKSGLPSDRFFAERPEGSVSTLKIQRTQQEDSAVYLCASSLGASGETQYFGPGTRLLVL.

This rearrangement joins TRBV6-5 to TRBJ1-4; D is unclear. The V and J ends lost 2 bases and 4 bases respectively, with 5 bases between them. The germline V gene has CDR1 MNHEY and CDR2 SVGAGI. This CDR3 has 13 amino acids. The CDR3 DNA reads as TGTGCCAGCAGTTACGTCATTAATGAAAAACTGTTTTTT. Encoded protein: CASSYVINEKLFF.

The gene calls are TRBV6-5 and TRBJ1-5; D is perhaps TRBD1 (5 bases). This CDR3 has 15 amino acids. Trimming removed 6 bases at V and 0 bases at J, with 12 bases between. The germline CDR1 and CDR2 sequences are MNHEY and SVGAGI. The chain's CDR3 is CASRGTLYSNQPQHF. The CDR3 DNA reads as TGTGCCAGCAGGGGGACTCTGTATAGCAATCAGCCCCAGCATTTT.

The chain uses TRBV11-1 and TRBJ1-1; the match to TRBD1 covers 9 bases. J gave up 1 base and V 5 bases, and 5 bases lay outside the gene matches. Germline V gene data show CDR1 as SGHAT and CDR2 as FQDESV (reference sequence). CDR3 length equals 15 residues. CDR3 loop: CASSVWTGENTEAFF. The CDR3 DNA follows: TGTGCCAGCAGCGTATGGACAGGGGAGAACACTGAAGCTTTCTTT.

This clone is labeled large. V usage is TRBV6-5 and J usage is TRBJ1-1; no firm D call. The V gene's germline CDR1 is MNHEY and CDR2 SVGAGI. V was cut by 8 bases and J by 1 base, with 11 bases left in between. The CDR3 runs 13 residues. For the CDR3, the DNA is TGTGCCAGCGGTGTGGGCCGGAACACTGAAGCTTTCTTT. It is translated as CASGVGRNTEAFF.

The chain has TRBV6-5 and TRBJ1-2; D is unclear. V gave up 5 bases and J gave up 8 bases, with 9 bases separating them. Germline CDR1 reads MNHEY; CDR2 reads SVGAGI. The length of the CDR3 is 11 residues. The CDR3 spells CASSELVGYTF. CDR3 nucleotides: TGTGCCAGCAGTGAACTCGTAGGCTACACCTTC.

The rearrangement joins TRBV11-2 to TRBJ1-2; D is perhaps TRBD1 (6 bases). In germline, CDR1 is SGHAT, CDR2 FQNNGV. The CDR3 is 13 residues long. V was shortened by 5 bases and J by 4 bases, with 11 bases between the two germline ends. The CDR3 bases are TGTGCCAGCAGCCTGGGGGGCAGCTATGGCTACACCTTC. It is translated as CASSLGGSYGYTF.